Listed below are T cell receptor beta chains from one sample, sequenced in a study of regulatory T cells in long-lasting Graves disease. From the multiplex PCR reads, TCRdb called clonotypes with MiXCR, one entry per CDR3 protein. The table lists about 200,000 distinct CDR3 sequences, roughly 20% of them singletons. Separately, the same data were catalogued under a study of T cells in Graves' hyperthyroidism and ophthalmopathy.

The material was peripheral blood mononuclear cells (PBMCs), obtained at new diagnosis, from a patient treated with antithyroid drugs. These receptors were collected from a woman aged 25 to 45 with Graves disease. The CDR3 runs from the conserved cysteine through the conserved F or W. Size is omitted from some rows. Given values are once, few, many or a class for expanded clones.

length,V,size,CDR3
15,TRBV7-2,few,CASSPWDSSTYEQYF
14,TRBV7-6,.,CASSLGVPSYEQYF
16,TRBV28,many,CASSGRDRPSNYGYTF
14,TRBV6-1,many,CASSEETGYYGYTF
16,TRBV27,many,CASSSSTGPNTDTQYF
17,TRBV6-1,many,CASRIGGRGYMNTEAFF
13,TRBV2,many,CASSVDNNSPLHF
14,TRBV11-3,many,CASSLSGIGYEQYF
15,TRBV28,many,CASSFLGGNTGELFF
14,TRBV27,many,CASSLLGGDQPQHF
14,TRBV10-1,few,CASSDTLSSYEQYF
17,TRBV2,many,CASSEERVSGGLETQYF
15,TRBV28,.,CASSFRRGGVETQYF
14,TRBV27,many,CASSPWTSVGQAFF
15,TRBV10-3,once,CAISDKGGAQETQYF
15,TRBV20-1,many,CSAHETGLMNTEAFF
15,TRBV2,many,CASRPRATGPPEQYF
11,TRBV7-2,many,CASSLFNEQYF
15,TRBV27,many,CASSPGTVSYNEQFF
17,TRBV7-8,many,CASSLVDRPISGNTIYF
14,TRBV27,many,CARTGGAGTDTQYF
16,TRBV28,.,CASSPTDTDRGIEQYF
17,TRBV27,.,CASSAAGTGSKVYEQYF
16,TRBV6-5,.,CASSLGTGVTRYGYTF
15,TRBV2,.,CASSEGLAAISEQFF
14,TRBV10-1,many,CASSLGPRNTEAFF
14,TRBV29-1,many,CSVQGLEANYGYTF